This entry lists 15 T cell receptor beta chains sequenced from one sample in a study of early T cells in non-severe SARS-CoV-2 infection. Using its own MiXCR run on the 5' RACE reads, TCRdb lists one record per CDR3 protein. The sample shows roughly 80,000 distinct CDR3 sequences, more than 7.5% of them seen only once. The sample was whole blood. Every receptor here comes from an adult who was a healthcare worker with PCR-confirmed SARS-CoV-2 infection or an uninfected control (not recorded which).

This clonotype was detected many times. The rearrangement links TRBV6-2 or TRBV6-3 to TRBJ2-5; 9 positions match TRBD2. J gave up 7 bases and V 5 bases, and 20 bases lay outside the gene matches. The germline gives CDR1 MNHEY, CDR2 SVGEGT. The CDR3 consists of 18 residues. The CDR3 loop reads CASSTPPGVAGVGRTQYF. The CDR3 DNA is TGTGCCAGCAGTACGCCACCAGGAGTAGCGGGAGTGGGGAGGACCCAGTACTTC.

Many counts were recorded for this clonotype. This chain joins TRBV20-1 and TRBJ2-3; 8 nucleotides line up with TRBD2. The germline CDR1 and CDR2 sequences are DFQATT and SNEGSKA (reference sequence). The CDR3 is 14 amino acids. V lost 1 base to trimming and J lost 6 bases; unmatched junction nucleotides: 6. The DNA for the CDR3 is TGCAGTGCTAGAGGACTAGCGCCCACCGATACGCAGTATTTT. It translates to CSARGLAPTDTQYF.

This clonotype showed up many times. The chain is built from TRBV3-1 and TRBJ1-3; 7 nucleotides agree with TRBD1. CDR1 and CDR2 from the germline V gene are LGHDT and YNNKEL (reference sequence). With V trimmed by 4 bases and J by 3 bases, 6 bases remained unmatched. The CDR3 contains 15 residues. The CDR3 loop is CASSPTGVVGNTIYF. The CDR3 region has the DNA TGTGCCAGCAGCCCCACAGGGGTCGTTGGAAACACCATATATTTT. Full variable domain (missing parts from reference TRBV3-1 and TRBJ1-3): DTAVSQTPKYLVTQMGNDKSIKCEQNLGHDTMYWYKQDSKKFLKIMFSYNNKELIINETVPNRFSPKSPDKAHLNLHINSLELGDSAVYFCASSPTGVVGNTIYFGEGSWLTVV.

This clonotype has ten or more counts. The V call is TRBV5-4, the J call TRBJ2-5; 13 bases are a match to TRBD2. This CDR3 has 15 residues. CDR1 SGHNT and CDR2 YYREEE come from the germline V gene (reference sequence). After removal of 4 bases from V and 5 bases from J, the junction contained 5 bases not matched to a gene. In nucleotides, the CDR3 is TGTGCCAGCAGCACCGGGACTAGCGGGATTGAGACCCAGTACTTC. The encoded protein is CASSTGTSGIETQYF.

This clonotype occurred many times. V and J are TRBV11-2 and TRBJ2-3; TRBD2 matches 9 bases. Per germline, CDR1 SGHAT and CDR2 FQNNGV. The ends lost 1 base at V and 4 bases at J; junction bases unmatched: 9. CDR3 length: 17 amino acids. CDR3 sequence reads: CASSLVGRSGRPDTQYF. In DNA form, the CDR3 reads TGTGCCAGCAGCTTAGTCGGGAGGAGCGGGAGGCCAGATACGCAGTATTTT.

This clonotype was observed at least ten times. The chain carries TRBV4-2 and TRBJ2-5; D perhaps matches TRBD1 (7 bases). CDR3 length equals 14 residues. The V gene lost 8 bases and the J gene lost 2 bases, with 15 bases spanning the gap. The germline CDR1 and CDR2 sequences are LGHNA and YNFKEQ. CDR3 coding DNA: TGTGCCAGCGGGCGGGACAGCAATCAAGAGACCCAGTACTTC. Translated, it gives CASGRDSNQETQYF.

This clonotype was recorded a few times. V usage is TRBV7-2 and J usage is TRBJ2-5, with 7 nucleotides matching TRBD2. CDR3 length: 13 residues. Germline V gene data show CDR1 as SGHTA and CDR2 as FQGNSA. After removal of 8 bases from V and 4 bases from J, the junction contained 7 bases not matched to a gene. The CDR3 DNA is TGTGCCAGCTCGGGCGGCGGGAGAGAGACCCAGTACTTC. Translated: CASSGGGRETQYF.

This clonotype was seen a few times. The CDR3 sequence: CASGAKASNQPQHF. In DNA, the CDR3 is TGTGCCAGCGGAGCGAAAGCTAGCAATCAGCCCCAGCATTTT. The V and J genes are TRBV2 and TRBJ1-5; D remains unclear. V dropped 8 bases and J dropped 0 bases, with 11 bases sitting between them. The CDR3 consists of 14 residues. Germline V gene sequence: CDR1 SNHLY, CDR2 FYNNEI.

This clonotype turned up a few times. V gene TRBV6-4 combines with J gene TRBJ1-1; possible D gene TRBD1, 5 bases. V was clipped by 10 bases and J by 0 bases, with 12 bases between them. This CDR3 spans 13 amino acids. CDR1 and CDR2 (germline): MRHNA, SNTAGT. DNA of the CDR3: TGTGCCACAACGGGGCAGTTGAACACTGAAGCTTTCTTT. Amino acids: CATTGQLNTEAFF.

This clonotype was recorded at least ten times. The V gene is TRBV28, the J gene TRBJ1-5; 9 bases agree with TRBD1. In germline, CDR1 is MDHEN, CDR2 SYDVKM. The CDR3 contains 14 residues. Germline trimming cut 6 bases from V and 7 bases from J; bases unmatched to any gene: 7. The CDR3 DNA sequence: TGTGCCAGCAGCTCCGGGACAGGGAACCAGCCCCAGCATTTT. This codes for CASSSGTGNQPQHF.

This clonotype was picked up a small number of times. This CDR3 reads CAISESGRDQKETQYF. CDR3 sequence (DNA): TGTGCCATCAGTGAGTCAGGCAGGGACCAGAAAGAGACCCAGTACTTC. The rearrangement uses TRBV10-3 and TRBJ2-5; D is possibly TRBD1 or TRBD2 (5 bases each). Deletions cut 0 bases from V and 3 bases from J, with 14 bases between. This CDR3 spans 16 amino acids. CDR1 and CDR2 (germline): ENHRY, SYGVKD.

This clonotype was counted only a few times. V gene TRBV19 combines with J gene TRBJ2-1; no clear D. The CDR3 runs to 16 residues. V was shortened by 3 bases and J by 7 bases, with 19 bases between the two germline ends. Germline assignment: CDR1 LNHDA and CDR2 SQIVND (reference sequence). CDR3 nucleotide sequence: TGTGCCAGTAGTATCAGCCTATTATCCTTGGGAAATGAGCAGTTCTTC. Translation gives CASSISLLSLGNEQFF. The whole variable domain, remainder taken from reference TRBV19 and TRBJ2-1, is DGGITQSPKYLFRKEGQNVTLSCEQNLNHDAMYWYRQDPGQGLRLIYYSQIVNDFQKGDIAEGYSVSREKKESFPLTVTSAQKNPTAFYLCASSISLLSLGNEQFFGPGTRLTVL.

The CDR3 loop is CASSLGGPSKQTSYGYTF. For the CDR3, the DNA is TGTGCCAGCAGCTTAGGAGGGCCGAGTAAGCAAACATCCTATGGCTACACCTTC. The chain combines TRBV7-9 with TRBJ1-2; no clear D gene. Trimming took 1 base from V and 4 from J, leaving 22 bases between them. The CDR3 has 18 residues. Germline CDR1 is SEHNR and CDR2 is FQNEAQ (reference sequence).

This clonotype was counted only a few times. CDR3 protein: CASQRQGYEQYF. DNA for the CDR3: TGTGCCAGCCAAAGACAGGGCTACGAGCAGTACTTC. V gene TRBV28 combines with J gene TRBJ2-7; 7 positions agree with TRBD1. Germline CDR1 MDHEN, CDR2 SYDVKM. The CDR3 runs to 12 residues. V lost 8 bases to trimming and J lost 3 bases; unmatched junction nucleotides: 4.

This clonotype came up many times. V is TRBV3-1 and J is TRBJ2-5; no reliable D call. The CDR3 runs to 13 residues. Germline-derived CDR1 and CDR2 are LGHDT and YNNKEL (reference sequence). V was shortened by 1 base and J by 5 bases, with 8 bases between the two germline ends. The CDR3 nucleotides are TGTGCCAGCAGCCAAGTAGGATCGGAGACCCAGTACTTC. Residues: CASSQVGSETQYF.